The 8 T cell receptor beta chains given below trace back to one sample, sequenced in a study of siplizumab effects on memory and regulatory T cells. Mixed lymphocyte reaction cells underwent roughly six days of coculture at 37°C. Method: immunoSEQ multiplex PCR; TCRdb's copy keeps in-frame clones and lacks some. Of 350 to 450 clones in the sample, roughly 68% were seen once. Their specific antigens are unknown. The sequenced sample was CFSE-low (dividing) CD8+ T cells sorted from an allogeneic mixed lymphocyte reaction. Receptors originate from a human donor in good health; the cells came from an allogeneic mixed lymphocyte reaction.

V usage is TRBV27 and J usage is TRBJ2-1; 11 nucleotides match TRBD2. Germline-derived CDR1 and CDR2 are MNHEY and SMNVEV (reference sequence). This CDR3 has 15 amino acids. V trimming: 5 bases; J trimming: 2 bases; junction bases outside the gene matches: 2. CDR3 protein: CASSILAGAYNEQFF. CDR3 sequence (DNA): TGTGCCAGCAGTATACTAGCGGGGGCCTACAATGAGCAGTTCTTC.

The chain is built from TRBV10-3 and TRBJ2-7, with D tentatively TRBD1 (5 bases). The CDR3 runs to 13 residues. V was trimmed by 4 bases and J by 1 base, leaving 8 bases between them. CDR1 and CDR2 from the germline V gene are ENHRY and SYGVKD. The DNA for the CDR3 is TGTGCCATCAGTGGTCAGGGTTCCTACGAGCAGTACTTC. Translated: CAISGQGSYEQYF.

The rearrangement joins TRBV11-3 to TRBJ2-7; 12 bases agree with TRBD2. J lost 0 bases, V lost 4 bases, and 1 base had no gene match. This CDR3 is 15 amino acids long. Germline CDR1 SGHNT, CDR2 YENEEA. DNA of the CDR3: TGTGCCAGCAGCTCGACTAGCGGGAGCTCCTACGAGCAGTACTTC. Its protein is CASSSTSGSSYEQYF.

This chain uses TRBV5-4 with TRBJ2-5; TRBD2 might be the D (6 bases). The CDR3 is made up of 15 amino acids. Trimming stripped 2 bases from V and 5 bases from J, with 16 bases between. CDR1 and CDR2 from the germline V gene are SGHNT and YYREEE (reference sequence). The CDR3 protein is CASSFLSGRVETQYF. The CDR3 bases are TGTGCCAGCAGCTTCCTTAGCGGCCGGGTTGAGACCCAGTACTTC. Together with reference TRBV5-4 and TRBJ2-5, the CDR3 gives the full variable domain: ETGVTQSPTHLIKTRGQQVTLRCSSQSGHNTVSWYQQALGQGPQFIFQYYREEENGRGNFPPRFSGLQFPNYSSELNVNALELDDSALYLCASSFLSGRVETQYFGPGTRLLVL.

The chain links TRBV7-2 to TRBJ2-7; 8 positions agree with TRBD1. With V trimmed by 5 bases and J by 2 bases, 5 bases remained unmatched. Germline CDR1 SGHTA, CDR2 FQGNSA. This CDR3 is built from 14 residues. The CDR3 DNA reads TGTGCCAGCAGCGAGGACAGGGCACCCTACGAGCAGTACTTC. The encoded protein is CASSEDRAPYEQYF.

The V and J genes are TRBV27 and TRBJ2-7; 7 positions match TRBD2. Germline V gene data show CDR1 as MNHEY and CDR2 as SMNVEV (reference sequence). This CDR3 is 15 amino acids long. The trim removed 3 bases at V and 4 bases at J, leaving 9 bases unmatched. The CDR3 DNA sequence: TGTGCCAGCAGTTTTGAAGGGACTAATATATACGAGCAGTACTTC. It translates to CASSFEGTNIYEQYF.

The chain recombines TRBV6-5 with TRBJ2-5; possible D gene TRBD2, 6 bases. The CDR3 runs 16 residues. Germline V gene data show CDR1 as MNHEY and CDR2 as SVGAGI. Trimming pared 4 bases from V and 0 bases from J, leaving 15 bases between. DNA for the CDR3: TGTGCCAGCAGTTCCAATAGCGGCCGGTACCAAGAGACCCAGTACTTC. Translating it yields CASSSNSGRYQETQYF.

V usage is TRBV5-1 and J usage is TRBJ1-1, with 8 bases lining up with TRBD1. The CDR3 sequence is 13 residues long. Germline CDR1 reads SGHRS; CDR2 reads YFSETQ. The V and J ends lost 6 bases and 4 bases, in that order; junction bases with no gene match: 5. CDR3 loop: CASTETGVTEAFF. The CDR3 nucleotides read TGCGCCAGCACCGAGACAGGGGTCACTGAAGCTTTCTTT.